This T cell receptor (beta chain) was captured in a study of lymphopenia after photon versus proton radiotherapy. A remark on this clone: As yet, its antigen is unknown.

Germline CDR1 SGHTA, CDR2 FQGNSA. The CDR3 sequence is 14 residues long. After removal of 6 bases from V and 8 bases from J, the junction contained 9 bases not matched to a gene. Repertoires were generated with immunoSEQ multiplex PCR, while TCRdb's copy carries only in-frame clones and drops some. The sample has over 35,000 clones, about 86% seen once. Whole-study findings and limits: In patients who died, overall survival fell as post-nadir TCR diversity dropped more. Proton therapy kept repertoires fairly stable, unlike photons, which gained effector/memory cells. Better survival with proton therapy was suggested as possible, not demonstrated. Oligoclonal CD8+ Temra expansion after nadir drove photon patients' diversity drop.

The V and J genes are TRBV7-2 and TRBJ2-1, with TRBD2 identical over 8 bases. This specimen was peripheral blood, taken from a patient treated with proton-based radiotherapy. The source of this sequence is a woman aged 65 to 85 with pancreatic cancer. Some clones in this sample may be carry-over from other donors' samples. CDR3: CASRRAGGPHEQFF. The CDR3 DNA follows: TGTGCCAGCAGAAGGGCGGGAGGCCCCCATGAGCAGTTCTTC.